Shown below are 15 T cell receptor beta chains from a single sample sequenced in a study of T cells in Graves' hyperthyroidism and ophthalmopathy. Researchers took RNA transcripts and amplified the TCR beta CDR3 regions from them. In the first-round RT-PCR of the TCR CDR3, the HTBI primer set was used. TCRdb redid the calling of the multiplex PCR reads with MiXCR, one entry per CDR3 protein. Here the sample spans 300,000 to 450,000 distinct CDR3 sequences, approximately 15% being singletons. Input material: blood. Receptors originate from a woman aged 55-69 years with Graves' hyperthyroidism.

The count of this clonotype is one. The CDR3 nucleotides read TGCGCCAGCAGCCAAGTGATTAGCGGGATCAACACCGGGGAGCTGTTTTTT. This gives the protein CASSQVISGINTGELFF. The gene calls are TRBV4-1 and TRBJ2-2, with TRBD2 matching over 8 bases. CDR1 and CDR2 (germline): MGHRA, YSYEKL. Trimming cost V 1 base and J 2 bases; bases outside gene matches: 6. There are 17 residues in the CDR3.

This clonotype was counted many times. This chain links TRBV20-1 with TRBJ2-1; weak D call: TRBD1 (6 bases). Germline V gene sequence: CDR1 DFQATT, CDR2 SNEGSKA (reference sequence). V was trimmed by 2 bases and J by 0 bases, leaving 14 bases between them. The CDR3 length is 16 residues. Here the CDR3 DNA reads TGCAGTGCTAGAAACTACAGGGAAAGCTCCTACAATGAGCAGTTCTTC. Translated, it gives CSARNYRESSYNEQFF.

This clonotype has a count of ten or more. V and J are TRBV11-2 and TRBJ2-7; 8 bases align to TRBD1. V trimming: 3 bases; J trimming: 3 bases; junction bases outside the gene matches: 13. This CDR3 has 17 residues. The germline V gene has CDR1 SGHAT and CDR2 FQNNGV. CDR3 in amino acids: CASSLRFGGTGSYEQYF. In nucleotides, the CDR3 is TGTGCCAGCAGCTTGAGATTCGGCGGGACAGGCAGCTACGAGCAGTACTTC.

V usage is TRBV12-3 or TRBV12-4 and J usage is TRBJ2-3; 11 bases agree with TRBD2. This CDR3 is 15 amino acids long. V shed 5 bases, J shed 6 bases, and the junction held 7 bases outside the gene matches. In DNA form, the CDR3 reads TGTGCCAGCAGTCCCTCGACTAGCGGGAAGGATACGCAGTATTTT. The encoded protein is CASSPSTSGKDTQYF.

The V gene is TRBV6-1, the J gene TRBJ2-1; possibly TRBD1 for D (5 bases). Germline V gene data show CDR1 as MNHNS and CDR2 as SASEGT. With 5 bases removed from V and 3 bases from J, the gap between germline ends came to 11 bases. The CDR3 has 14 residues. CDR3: CASSIYQGYNEQFF. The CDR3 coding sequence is TGTGCCAGCAGTATATATCAGGGCTACAATGAGCAGTTCTTC.

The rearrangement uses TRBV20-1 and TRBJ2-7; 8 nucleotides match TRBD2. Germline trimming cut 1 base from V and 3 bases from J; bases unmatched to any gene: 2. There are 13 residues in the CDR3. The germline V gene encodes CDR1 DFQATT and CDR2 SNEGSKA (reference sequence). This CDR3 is CSARVAGGYEQYF. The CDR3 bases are TGCAGTGCTAGAGTTGCGGGGGGCTACGAGCAGTACTTC.

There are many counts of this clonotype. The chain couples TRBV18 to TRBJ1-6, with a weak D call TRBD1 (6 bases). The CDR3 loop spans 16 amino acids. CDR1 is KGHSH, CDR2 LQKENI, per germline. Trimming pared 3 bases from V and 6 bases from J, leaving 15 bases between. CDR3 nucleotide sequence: TGTGCCAGCTCACCGCAGACAGGTCCAAGTAATTCACCCCTCCACTTT. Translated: CASSPQTGPSNSPLHF.

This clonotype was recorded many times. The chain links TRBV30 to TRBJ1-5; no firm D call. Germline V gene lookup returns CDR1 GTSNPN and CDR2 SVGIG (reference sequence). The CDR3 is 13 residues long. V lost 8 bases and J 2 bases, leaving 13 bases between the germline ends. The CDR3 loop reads CARSSGGNQPQHF. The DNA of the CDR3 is TGTGCCCGTTCTTCCGGGGGCAATCAGCCCCAGCATTTT. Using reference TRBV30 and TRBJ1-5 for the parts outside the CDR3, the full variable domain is SQTIHQWPATLVQPVGSPLSLECTVEGTSNPNLYWYRQAAGRGLQLLFYSVGIGQISSEVPQNLSASRPQDRQFILSSKKLLLSDSGFYLCARSSGGNQPQHFGDGTRLSIL.

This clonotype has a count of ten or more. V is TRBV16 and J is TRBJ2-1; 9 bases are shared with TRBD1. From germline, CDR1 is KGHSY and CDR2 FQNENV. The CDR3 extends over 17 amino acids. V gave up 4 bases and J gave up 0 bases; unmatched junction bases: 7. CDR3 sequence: CASSPGQGPSSYNEQFF. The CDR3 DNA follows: TGTGCCAGCAGCCCGGGACAGGGCCCGAGCTCCTACAATGAGCAGTTCTTC.

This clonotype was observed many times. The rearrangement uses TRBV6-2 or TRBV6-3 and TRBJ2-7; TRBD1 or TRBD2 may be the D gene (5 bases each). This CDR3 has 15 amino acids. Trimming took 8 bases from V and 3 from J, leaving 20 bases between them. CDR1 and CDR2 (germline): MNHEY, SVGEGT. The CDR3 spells CASPGTPMQIYEQYF. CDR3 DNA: TGTGCCAGCCCCGGGACCCCCATGCAGATCTACGAGCAGTACTTC.

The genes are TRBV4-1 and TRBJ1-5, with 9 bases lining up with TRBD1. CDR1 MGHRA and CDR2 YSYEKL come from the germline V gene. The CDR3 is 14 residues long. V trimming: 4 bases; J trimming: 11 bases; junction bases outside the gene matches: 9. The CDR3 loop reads CASSPGQGHRAQHF. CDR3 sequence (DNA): TGCGCCAGCAGCCCGGGACAGGGACATAGAGCCCAGCATTTT.

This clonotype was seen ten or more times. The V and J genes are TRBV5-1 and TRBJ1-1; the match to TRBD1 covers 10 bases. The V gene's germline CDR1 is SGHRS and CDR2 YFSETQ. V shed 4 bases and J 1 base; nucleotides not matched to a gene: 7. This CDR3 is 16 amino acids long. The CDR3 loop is CASSPMTGGRNTEAFF. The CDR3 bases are TGCGCCAGCAGCCCTATGACAGGGGGCCGGAACACTGAAGCTTTCTTT.

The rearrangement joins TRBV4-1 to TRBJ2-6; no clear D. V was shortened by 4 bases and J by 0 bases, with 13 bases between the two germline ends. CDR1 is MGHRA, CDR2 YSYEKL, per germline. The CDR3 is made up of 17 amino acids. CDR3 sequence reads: CASSPSGRHSGANVLTF. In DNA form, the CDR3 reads TGCGCCAGCAGCCCCTCGGGCCGCCACTCTGGGGCCAACGTCCTGACTTTC.

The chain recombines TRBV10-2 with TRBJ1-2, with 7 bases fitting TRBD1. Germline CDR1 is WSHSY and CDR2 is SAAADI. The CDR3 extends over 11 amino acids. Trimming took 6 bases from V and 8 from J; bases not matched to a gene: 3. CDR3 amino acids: CASSRGEGYTF. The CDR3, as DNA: TGCGCCAGCAGCAGGGGGGAGGGCTACACCTTC.

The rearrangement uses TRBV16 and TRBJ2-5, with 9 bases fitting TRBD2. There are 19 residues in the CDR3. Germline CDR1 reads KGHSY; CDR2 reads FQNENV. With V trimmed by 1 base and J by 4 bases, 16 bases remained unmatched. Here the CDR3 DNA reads TGTGCCAGCAGCCAATACCGTGGGCTAGCGGGGCCATCCGGAGAGACCCAGTACTTC. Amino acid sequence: CASSQYRGLAGPSGETQYF.